This paragraph reports one TCR beta chain. Its matching antigen is unknown. The data are from a study of cytomegalovirus exposure and HLA in healthy donors. Study observations and caveats: A further, later analysis showed that HLA-associated TCR beta chains (compared with equally common others) were more clonally expanded. Per a later analysis, 15,000 to 20,000 TCR beta sequences showed association with HLA alleles at 0.05 false discovery rate. In a later analysis, TCR beta V- and J-gene trimming showed a link to a missense DCLRE1C variant.

It was with 60 Vbeta and 13 Jbeta primers that the PCR ran. The table came from immunoSEQ multiplex PCR; TCRdb's copy has only in-frame clones and leaves some out. The sample has 100,000 to 120,000 clones; around 86% are singletons. This TCR was recovered from a man aged 35 to 55 in good health and CMV-seronegative. Sequenced input: PBMCs.

In DNA form, the CDR3 reads TGTGCCAGCAGTTTGGACGCGGGCACTGAAGCTTTCTTT. Its protein product is CASSLDAGTEAFF. V and J are TRBV6-4 and TRBJ1-1; no clear D gene. The CDR3 runs 13 residues. CDR1 and CDR2 from the germline V gene are MRHNA and SNTAGT. The ends were cut back, 5 bases at V and 4 bases at J, with 11 bases in the middle.